This T cell receptor beta chain was found in a study of T cell repertoires in ileal Crohn's disease. The assay was immunoSEQ multiplex PCR, and TCRdb's table has in-frame clones only and misses some. The table lists about 17,000 clones, just over 70% of them singletons, with under 6% in the top ten. The CDR3 sequence is 17 residues long. The ends lost 1 base at V and 7 bases at J; junction bases unmatched: 10. Germline lookup yields CDR1 LNHNV and CDR2 YYDKDF (reference sequence). The chain joins TRBV15 to TRBJ2-2; 9 bases agree with TRBD2. The receptor comes from an adult with Crohn's disease. The sequencing input was ileal tissue. CDR3 amino acids: CATSRGESGRYGGELFF. In nucleotides, the CDR3 is TGTGCCACCAGCAGAGGTGAAAGCGGGAGGTACGGCGGGGAGCTGTTTTTT.